This T cell receptor beta chain was documented in a study of blood T cell repertoires in COVID-19. Looked up from germline, CDR1 is MNHEY and CDR2 is SMNVEV (reference sequence). The CDR3 is 14 residues long. The ends lost 4 bases at V and 6 bases at J; junction bases unmatched: 6. Only in-frame clones appear in the TCRdb table, and some are missing; sequencing was by immunoSEQ multiplex PCR. The profile shows 150,000 or so clones, approximately 90% of them singletons. J is TRBJ1-5 and V is TRBV27; 7 positions agree with TRBD1. The material sequenced was peripheral blood. The source of this sequence is a man aged 50-60 years with acute or convalescent COVID-19. CDR3 sequence: CASSSSGGLQPQHF. In DNA, the CDR3 is TGTGCCAGCAGTTCATCAGGGGGTCTTCAGCCCCAGCATTTT.